This is a list of T cell receptor beta chains from one sample in a study of CD8 T cells in ankylosing spondylitis. TCRdb processed the 5' RACE reads anew with MiXCR; each CDR3 protein has one entry. The sample lists 130,000 or so distinct CDR3 sequences, 6% to 8.5% seen once, with less than 15% in the top ten. The sequenced sample consisted of blood, either unsorted or a sorted T cell fraction (not recorded which). Every receptor here comes from a male donor with ankylosing spondylitis or in good health (not recorded which). CDR3s include the opening cysteine and the closing phenylalanine or tryptophan. A D gene is named only where the DNA matches it firmly. The size of a clone is reported for some rows only, either as once, few or many, or as a class for expanded clones.

clone_size: many; d_call: TRBD2; v_call: TRBV12-3/TRBV12-4; j_call: TRBJ2-1; cdr3_aa: CASSPGLAGRYNEQFF; cdr3_nt: TGTGCCAGCAGCCCGGGACTAGCGGGCCGCTACAATGAGCAGTTCTTC
clone_size: many; d_call: TRBD1; v_call: TRBV5-6; j_call: TRBJ1-1; cdr3_aa: CASRWTGGKAEAFF; cdr3_nt: TGTGCCAGCAGATGGACAGGGGGTAAAGCTGAAGCTTTCTTT
clone_size: -; d_call: -; v_call: TRBV7-2; j_call: TRBJ2-7; cdr3_aa: CASSLGSEIEQYF; cdr3_nt: TGTGCCAGCAGCCTAGGGTCGGAGATCGAGCAGTACTTC
clone_size: many; d_call: -; v_call: TRBV14; j_call: TRBJ2-5; cdr3_aa: CASSQDDARRLLKGETQYF; cdr3_nt: TGTGCCAGCAGCCAAGACGATGCCAGGCGGCTTTTGAAAGGGGAGACCCAGTACTTC
clone_size: many; d_call: -; v_call: TRBV19; j_call: TRBJ2-7; cdr3_aa: CASSFGQKYEQYF; cdr3_nt: TGTGCCAGTAGTTTCGGACAGAAATACGAGCAGTACTTC
clone_size: many; d_call: -; v_call: TRBV5-1; j_call: TRBJ1-5; cdr3_aa: CASSLGDSLGGNQPQHF; cdr3_nt: TGCGCCAGCAGCTTGGGCGATTCTCTGGGGGGGAATCAGCCCCAGCATTTT
clone_size: many; d_call: -; v_call: TRBV7-9; j_call: TRBJ2-5; cdr3_aa: CASSFISGWETQYF; cdr3_nt: TGTGCCAGCAGCTTTATTTCGGGCTGGGAGACCCAGTACTTC
clone_size: many; d_call: -; v_call: TRBV7-8; j_call: TRBJ2-7; cdr3_aa: CASSLASAGPYEQYF; cdr3_nt: TGTGCCAGCAGCTTAGCCTCTGCGGGGCCCTACGAGCAGTACTTC
clone_size: many; d_call: -; v_call: TRBV20-1; j_call: TRBJ1-1; cdr3_aa: CSARGGRGTEAFF; cdr3_nt: TGCAGTGCTCGCGGGGGGCGAGGCACTGAAGCTTTCTTT
clone_size: many; d_call: -; v_call: TRBV10-3; j_call: TRBJ1-2; cdr3_aa: CAISESPARSNYGYTF; cdr3_nt: TGTGCCATCAGTGAGTCTCCGGCAAGGTCTAACTATGGCTACACCTTC
clone_size: many; d_call: -; v_call: TRBV25-1; j_call: TRBJ1-3; cdr3_aa: CASTGNTIYF; cdr3_nt: TGTGCCAGCACCGGAAACACCATATATTTT
clone_size: many; d_call: TRBD2; v_call: TRBV9; j_call: TRBJ2-3; cdr3_aa: CASSPEGGGGTSTDTQYF; cdr3_nt: TGTGCCAGCAGCCCCGAGGGGGGCGGGGGGACCAGCACAGATACGCAGTATTTT
clone_size: many; d_call: -; v_call: TRBV7-7; j_call: TRBJ2-2; cdr3_aa: CASSLGRTANTGELFF; cdr3_nt: TGTGCCAGCAGCTTAGGTCGAACGGCGAACACCGGGGAGCTGTTTTTT
clone_size: many; d_call: -; v_call: TRBV7-8; j_call: TRBJ1-4; cdr3_aa: CASSSHRIEKLFF; cdr3_nt: TGTGCCAGCAGCTCCCACAGAATCGAAAAACTGTTTTTT
clone_size: many; d_call: -; v_call: TRBV12-3/TRBV12-4; j_call: TRBJ2-7; cdr3_aa: CASSDPRDPFGNEQYF; cdr3_nt: TGTGCCAGCAGTGACCCGAGGGACCCCTTCGGGAACGAGCAGTACTTC
clone_size: many; d_call: -; v_call: TRBV2; j_call: TRBJ2-7; cdr3_aa: CASSTSASYEQYF; cdr3_nt: TGTGCCAGCAGTACCTCGGCCTCCTACGAGCAGTACTTC
clone_size: many; d_call: -; v_call: TRBV5-1; j_call: TRBJ1-3; cdr3_aa: CASSPGTEGNTIYF; cdr3_nt: TGCGCCAGCAGCCCTGGGACGGAGGGAAACACCATATATTTT
clone_size: many; d_call: TRBD1; v_call: TRBV5-1; j_call: TRBJ1-1; cdr3_aa: CASSLQGAAKAFF; cdr3_nt: TGCGCCAGCAGCTTACAGGGGGCAGCGAAAGCTTTCTTT
clone_size: many; d_call: TRBD2; v_call: TRBV12-3/TRBV12-4; j_call: TRBJ2-1; cdr3_aa: CASSSGTSVIYNEQFF; cdr3_nt: TGTGCCAGCAGTTCAGGGACTAGCGTGATCTACAATGAGCAGTTCTTC
clone_size: many; d_call: TRBD2; v_call: TRBV30; j_call: TRBJ2-3; cdr3_aa: CAWSRPSGGTTDTQYF; cdr3_nt: TGTGCCTGGAGTCGGCCTAGCGGGGGTACCACAGATACGCAGTATTTT
clone_size: many; d_call: TRBD2; v_call: TRBV5-6; j_call: TRBJ2-5; cdr3_aa: CASSWTSVQETQYF; cdr3_nt: TGTGCCAGCAGCTGGACTAGCGTGCAAGAGACCCAGTACTTC
clone_size: few; d_call: TRBD1; v_call: TRBV2; j_call: TRBJ2-5; cdr3_aa: CASRGQGPETQYF; cdr3_nt: TGTGCCAGCAGGGGACAGGGACCAGAGACCCAGTACTTC
clone_size: many; d_call: -; v_call: TRBV11-3; j_call: TRBJ2-2; cdr3_aa: CASSLVRTAGELFF; cdr3_nt: TGTGCCAGCAGCTTAGTTCGGACGGCCGGGGAGCTGTTTTTT
clone_size: many; d_call: -; v_call: TRBV10-2; j_call: TRBJ2-2; cdr3_aa: CASSEGTSKNTGELFF; cdr3_nt: TGCGCCAGCAGTGAGGGGACCTCAAAAAACACCGGGGAGCTGTTTTTT
clone_size: many; d_call: -; v_call: TRBV5-1; j_call: TRBJ2-7; cdr3_aa: CASSLGGSQGTYEQYF; cdr3_nt: TGCGCCAGCAGCTTGGGGGGTTCTCAGGGAACTTACGAGCAGTACTTC
clone_size: many; d_call: -; v_call: TRBV5-1; j_call: TRBJ1-6; cdr3_aa: CASSSRQVLDSPLHF; cdr3_nt: TGCGCCAGCAGCTCAAGACAGGTGCTGGATTCACCCCTCCACTTT
clone_size: many; d_call: -; v_call: TRBV5-1; j_call: TRBJ2-3; cdr3_aa: CATSGSASTDTQYF; cdr3_nt: TGCGCCACCTCCGGGTCAGCTAGCACAGATACGCAGTATTTT
clone_size: many; d_call: -; v_call: TRBV7-9; j_call: TRBJ1-1; cdr3_aa: CASKTGENTEAFF; cdr3_nt: TGTGCCAGTAAGACAGGAGAGAACACTGAAGCTTTCTTT
clone_size: many; d_call: TRBD1; v_call: TRBV12-3/TRBV12-4; j_call: TRBJ1-1; cdr3_aa: CASSRQGMNTEAFF; cdr3_nt: TGTGCCAGCAGTCGACAGGGGATGAACACTGAAGCTTTCTTT
clone_size: many; d_call: -; v_call: TRBV7-7; j_call: TRBJ2-6; cdr3_aa: CASSPRQESSGANVLTF; cdr3_nt: TGTGCTAGCAGCCCTCGACAGGAGAGCTCTGGGGCCAACGTCCTGACTTTC
clone_size: -; d_call: -; v_call: TRBV7-6; j_call: TRBJ2-7; cdr3_aa: CASSSEVGSYEQYF; cdr3_nt: TGTGCCAGCAGCTCCGAGGTGGGGAGCTACGAGCAGTACTTC
clone_size: many; d_call: -; v_call: TRBV6-2/TRBV6-3; j_call: TRBJ1-1; cdr3_aa: CASSYYPRGQKNLMNTEAFF; cdr3_nt: TGTGCCAGCAGTTACTACCCCCGAGGACAGAAGAACCTAATGAACACTGAAGCTTTCTTT
clone_size: many; d_call: TRBD2; v_call: TRBV20-1; j_call: TRBJ2-1; cdr3_aa: CSAPGLADYNEQFF; cdr3_nt: TGCAGTGCACCGGGACTAGCGGATTACAATGAGCAGTTCTTC
clone_size: -; d_call: -; v_call: TRBV5-1; j_call: TRBJ1-1; cdr3_aa: CASSSHGGPVTEAFF; cdr3_nt: TGCGCCAGCAGCTCCCACGGAGGCCCCGTCACTGAAGCTTTCTTT
clone_size: many; d_call: -; v_call: TRBV20-1; j_call: TRBJ1-1; cdr3_aa: CSADEDRPVHEAFF; cdr3_nt: TGCAGTGCCGATGAGGACAGACCTGTCCATGAAGCTTTCTTT
clone_size: many; d_call: TRBD1; v_call: TRBV7-3; j_call: TRBJ2-7; cdr3_aa: CASSLTADREQYF; cdr3_nt: TGTGCCAGCAGCTTAACAGCGGACAGGGAGCAGTACTTC
clone_size: many; d_call: -; v_call: TRBV18; j_call: TRBJ1-2; cdr3_aa: CASSDRNYGYTF; cdr3_nt: TGTGCCAGCTCCGACAGGAATTATGGCTACACCTTC